This T cell receptor beta chain was documented in a study of blood T cell repertoires in COVID-19. This CDR3 region has 13 residues. CDR1 is SGHTA, CDR2 FQGTGA, per germline. Trimming cost V 5 bases and J 9 bases; bases outside gene matches: 2. As processed by the authors: Reference gene primers were amplified, and this amplification served to estimate nucleated cell counts. Produced via immunoSEQ multiplex PCR; TCRdb's table is partial and in-frame only. That table is the source of V, J and clone size, and D and trimming were worked out from the DNA. The profile shows 200,000 to 300,000 clones, around 84% of them singletons.

The chain has TRBV7-3 and TRBJ2-1, with 12 bases matching TRBD2. The clonotype originates from a man between 60 and 75 years old with acute or convalescent COVID-19. Sequencing used peripheral blood. CDR3 coding DNA: TGTGCCAGCAGCCTACTAGCGGGGGGTGAGCAGTTCTTC. Its translation is CASSLLAGGEQFF.